This is a list of T cell receptor beta chains from one sample in a study of PD-1 blockade in mismatch repair-deficient tumors. This table comes from immunoSEQ multiplex PCR, and its TCRdb copy is limited to in-frame clones, with some not included. The sample holds about 38,000 clones, 70% to 80% seen once. The sequenced sample was peripheral blood, obtained 4 weeks after starting pembrolizumab. Receptors originate from an adult with mismatch repair-deficient cancer. Both conserved end residues are part of each CDR3.

J gene	V gene	CDR3 protein
TRBJ2-1	TRBV25-1	CASISVGGENDEQFF
TRBJ2-1	TRBV18	CASSPGESGTSGRARNEQFF
TRBJ2-7	TRBV28	CASSSVSGKHSYEQYF
TRBJ1-2	TRBV30	CAWSERMNYGYTF
TRBJ1-2	TRBV28	CASRGGSQGYGYTF
TRBJ2-1	TRBV18	CASSPSGRETYNEQFF
TRBJ1-5	TRBV19	CASSSRQGASNQPQHF
TRBJ2-5	TRBV7-2	CASSIQETQYF
TRBJ2-2	TRBV7-7	CASSLIGTGELFF
TRBJ2-2	TRBV7-9	CASSLAAQNTGELFF
TRBJ2-7	TRBV6-5	CASTVSADSYEQYF
TRBJ2-2	TRBV30	CALVDYANTGELFF
TRBJ2-7	TRBV7-2	CASSLAGEYEQYF
TRBJ1-1	TRBV7-9	CASSVPGGGTEAFF
TRBJ1-4	TRBV18	CASSRDRGTNEKLFF
TRBJ2-1	TRBV21-1	CASSNDRSSYNEQFF
TRBJ2-5	TRBV18	CASSPQAQETQYF
TRBJ2-7	TRBV6-6	CASSNKQGADYEQYF
TRBJ2-3	TRBV13	CASSQEAGDTQYF
TRBJ1-5	TRBV11-2	CASSSRQPNNQPQHF
TRBJ2-7	TRBV11-2	CASSLGTGGYEQYF
TRBJ1-5	TRBV30	CAWSPTENQLQHF
TRBJ2-7	TRBV30	CAWSVNWLSGTYEQYF
TRBJ2-6	TRBV9	CASSSGIYYGANVLTF
TRBJ2-2	TRBV27	CASSMTVNTGELFF
TRBJ2-1	TRBV19	CASSMGSSGRASSLYEQFF
TRBJ2-5	TRBV5-4	CASSFVPEVQETQYF
TRBJ2-1	TRBV5-1	CASSFEGGSYNEQFF
TRBJ2-1	TRBV6-1	CASGKELAGVDEQFF
TRBJ1-2	TRBV4-1	CASSQADLNYGYTF
TRBJ2-5	TRBV14	CASSQAFGLRETQYF
TRBJ2-1	TRBV21-1	CASSSRLADSYNEQFF
TRBJ1-2	TRBV28	CASSLQGAFYGYTF
TRBJ1-3	TRBV13	CASSLRGSSGNTIYF
TRBJ1-3	TRBV27	CASSPRALSGNTIYF
TRBJ2-2	TRBV5-1	CASRPQGTGELFF
TRBJ2-4	TRBV4-3	CASSPALGADLAKNIQYF
TRBJ2-6	TRBV29-1	CSVGEGDGANVLTF
TRBJ1-2	TRBV9	CASSVGGFYGYTF
TRBJ2-7	TRBV27	CASAPGSGTYEQYF
TRBJ1-1	TRBV5-1	CASSGDSANTEAFF
TRBJ1-5	TRBV19	CASKTDRSGNQPQHF
TRBJ2-5	TRBV27	CASSLYLAETQYF
TRBJ2-1	TRBV14	CASSQDGGPAEQFF
TRBJ2-2	TRBV27	CASSFGQANTGELFF
-	TRBV5-4	CASSLGGSGYEQYF
TRBJ1-1	TRBV25-1	CASSSRGHLNTEAFF
TRBJ2-7	TRBV9	CASSARLEGLNEQYF
TRBJ2-3	TRBV5-4	CASSSFRLAGGRTDTQYF
TRBJ2-6	TRBV28	CASSQTGSGANVLTF
TRBJ2-2	TRBV9	CASSSGLAHTGELFF
TRBJ2-7	TRBV11-2	CASSLGRDPSYEQYF
TRBJ2-1	TRBV6-5	CASSRSLAGVNEQFF
TRBJ2-5	TRBV18	CASSPRDTKTQYF
TRBJ2-3	TRBV7-9	CASSSNRPSTDTQYF
TRBJ2-5	TRBV29-1	CSVSDGGETQYF
TRBJ2-1	TRBV11-2	CASSFLGQLGNEQFF
TRBJ1-4	TRBV29-1	CSVFTGFGEKLFF
TRBJ2-5	TRBV7-2	CASSLAFEGRAQETQYF